The following is a T cell receptor (beta chain) sequence with its context. The specificity of this receptor is unknown. Base qualities are not at hand, and no much larger clone is one base apart. The trial excluded patients who had a history of autoimmune disease or were on systemic immunosuppression. In every dose cohort, peripheral blood was drawn for TCR sequencing at baseline, cycle 4 day 1, and cycle 7 day 1. Samples came from an open-label, multicenter, first-in-human phase I dose-escalation trial of ivuxolimab. Adults with locally advanced or metastatic melanoma, renal cell carcinoma, hepatocellular carcinoma or head and neck squamous cell carcinoma were enrolled in the trial. CD4+ and CD8+ T cells were sorted separately from peripheral blood before TCR sequencing. Ends trimmed: V by 0 bases, J by 7 bases; bases unmatched to a gene: 6. CDR1 SGHRS and CDR2 YFSETQ are derived from the germline V gene. The CDR3 goes from the cysteine to the phenylalanine over 15 residues. Only the CDR3 portion is preserved as DNA: 45 bases, with reading frame beginning at the first base.

The data were taken from a study of OX40 agonist ivuxolimab in advanced cancers. In the study overall: Ivuxolimab, which targeted the costimulatory receptor OX40 (CD134), was an agonistic, fully human IgG2 monoclonal antibody. Intravenous ivuxolimab was administered to patients every 2 weeks at six dose levels: 0.01, 0.1, 0.3, 1.5, 3 and 10 mg/kg. Of the approximately 54 dose-escalation patients, hepatocellular carcinoma was present in roughly 19, melanoma in roughly 15, renal cell carcinoma in 9 and head and neck cancer in 9. The dose-escalation cohort was 82.7% male with a mean age of approximately 59 years, ranging from roughly 23 to 90. Patients were allowed to have had prior anti-PD-1, anti-PD-L1 or anti-CTLA-4 therapy, and around 43% of the dose-escalation patients had been treated with checkpoint inhibitors. Three dose-escalation patients achieved partial responses, one with hepatocellular carcinoma and two with cutaneous melanoma. Peripheral TCRbeta sequencing was intended to test whether TCR sequence diversity was altered and clonal T-cell expansion was caused by ivuxolimab. The paper reports the monotherapy dose-escalation portion (N of about 47 patients) of the phase I ivuxolimab trial. Findings and caveats that apply to the study as a whole: In partial responders in the 0.1-3.0 mg/kg groups, normalized peripheral clonal expansion was found to be among the lowest, especially among CD8+ T cells. Antigen specificity was not determined for the clonally expanded peripheral T cells. At doses of 0.1 to 3.0 mg/kg, clonal expansion of both CD4+ and CD8+ blood T cells was observed from baseline to week 6. After ivuxolimab, more expanded clones were found on average in CD8+ T cells than in CD4+ T cells. Low levels of normalized T-cell clonal expansion were also seen in some patients who did not respond.

For sequencing of the TCRbeta CDR3 region, genomic DNA was extracted from the sorted cells. TCRbeta CDR3 regions were sequenced using the immunoSEQ Assay. Held by TCRdb, this immuneACCESS table contains in-frame sequences only and omits some clones. Under half of the omission traces to an unresolved V gene where checked; the cause of the rest is unknown. This sample comprises about 77,000 clones, 65% to 85% of them detected only once. Of the sample, about 0.71% is held by the ten largest clones. The sequence derives from an adult with an advanced solid tumor such as melanoma, head and neck, liver or kidney cancer. The source material was CD4+ or CD8+ T cells sorted from blood, sampled in a trial of the OX40 agonist ivuxolimab. In this chain, TRBV5-1 is recombined with TRBJ1-2; a stretch of 10 junction bases matches TRBD1. The CDR3 has the sequence CASSLAPGQGGGYTF. The bases read TGCGCCAGCAGCTTGGCCCCAGGACAGGGGGGTGGCTACACCTTC.